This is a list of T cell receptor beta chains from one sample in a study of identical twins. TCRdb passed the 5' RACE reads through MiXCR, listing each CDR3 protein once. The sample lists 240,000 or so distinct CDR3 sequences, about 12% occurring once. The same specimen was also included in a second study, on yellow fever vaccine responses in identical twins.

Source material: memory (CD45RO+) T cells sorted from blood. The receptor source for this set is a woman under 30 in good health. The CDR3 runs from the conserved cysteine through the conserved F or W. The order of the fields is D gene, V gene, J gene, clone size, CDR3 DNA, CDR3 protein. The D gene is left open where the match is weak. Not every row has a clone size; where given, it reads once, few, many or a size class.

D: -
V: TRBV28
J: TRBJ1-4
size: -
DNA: TGTGCCAGCGATACAGGGTTCTCTGAAAAACTGTTTTTT
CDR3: CASDTGFSEKLFF

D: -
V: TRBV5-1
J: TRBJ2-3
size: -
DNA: TGCGCCAGCAGCTTGGGACTACAAACAGATACGCAGTATTTT
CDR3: CASSLGLQTDTQYF

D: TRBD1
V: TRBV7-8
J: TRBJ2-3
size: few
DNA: TGTGCCAGCAGCTTCCGGGACAGGGGGCAGGATACGCAGTATTTT
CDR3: CASSFRDRGQDTQYF

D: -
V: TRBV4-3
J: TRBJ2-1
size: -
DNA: TGCGCCAGCAGCCAAGATTCAGGGTTCGGCAATGAGCAGTTCTTC
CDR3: CASSQDSGFGNEQFF

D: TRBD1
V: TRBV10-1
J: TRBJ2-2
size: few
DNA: TGCGCCAGCAGTGAGTCGAGACAGGGGAACACCGGGGAGCTGTTTTTT
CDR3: CASSESRQGNTGELFF

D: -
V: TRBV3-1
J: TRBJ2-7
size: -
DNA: TGTGCCAGCACCCACCGGACAGACTCCTACGAGCAGTACTTC
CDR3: CASTHRTDSYEQYF

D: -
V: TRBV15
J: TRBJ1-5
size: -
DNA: TGTGCCACCAGCAGAGATTCTTATCGGCCCCAGCATTTT
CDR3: CATSRDSYRPQHF

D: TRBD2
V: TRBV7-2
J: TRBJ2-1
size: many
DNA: TGTGCCAGCAGCTTAAGGACAGCGGGGGGTGAGCAGTTCTTC
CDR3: CASSLRTAGGEQFF

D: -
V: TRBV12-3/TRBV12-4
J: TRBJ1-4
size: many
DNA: TGTGCCAGCAGTTTAGGTTCCGGAAAACTGTTTTTT
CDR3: CASSLGSGKLFF

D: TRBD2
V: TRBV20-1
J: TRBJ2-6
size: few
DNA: TGCAGTGCAAAGAGGACTTCGCGGGGGGGCTCTGGGGCCAACGTCCTGACTTTC
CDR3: CSAKRTSRGGSGANVLTF

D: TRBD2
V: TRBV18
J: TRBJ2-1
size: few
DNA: TGTGCCAGCTCACCAACATCACTAGCGGGAGATGGGTTCTTC
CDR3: CASSPTSLAGDGFF

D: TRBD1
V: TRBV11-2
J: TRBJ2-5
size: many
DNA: TGTGCCAGCAGCCCGTTAGGGGGACAGGAGACCCAGTACTTC
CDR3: CASSPLGGQETQYF

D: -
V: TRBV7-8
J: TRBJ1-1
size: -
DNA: TGTGCCAGCAGCCACTCGCTGGGGAAAGAAGCTTTCTTT
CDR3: CASSHSLGKEAFF

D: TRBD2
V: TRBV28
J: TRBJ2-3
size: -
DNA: TGTGCCAGCAGTGGGGGGGACCGTACAGATACGCAGTATTTT
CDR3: CASSGGDRTDTQYF

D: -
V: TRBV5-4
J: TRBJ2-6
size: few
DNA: TGTGCCAGCAGCTTGTCTTTGGGCAAGCGGGTCGGTGGGGCCAACGTCCTGACTTTC
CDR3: CASSLSLGKRVGGANVLTF

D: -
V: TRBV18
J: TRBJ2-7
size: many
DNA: TGTGCCAGCTCATCCACAGGGCCCCCTACCGAGCAGTACTTC
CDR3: CASSSTGPPTEQYF

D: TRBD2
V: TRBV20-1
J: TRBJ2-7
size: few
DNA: TGCAGTGCTAGAGAGAGGCTAGCGGGTACTGCCGAGCAGTACTTC
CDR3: CSARERLAGTAEQYF

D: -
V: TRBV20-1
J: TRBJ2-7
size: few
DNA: TGCAGTGCTATACCAAATACAGGGCGGGAGCAGTACTTC
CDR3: CSAIPNTGREQYF

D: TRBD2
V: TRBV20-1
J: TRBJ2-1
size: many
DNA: TGCAGTGGGACTAGCGGCTCCTACAATGAGCAGTTCTTC
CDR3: CSGTSGSYNEQFF

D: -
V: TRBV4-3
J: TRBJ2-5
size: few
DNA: TGCGCCAGCAGCCAAGTCTGGCGGGACTTTCCGCAGTACTTC
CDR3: CASSQVWRDFPQYF

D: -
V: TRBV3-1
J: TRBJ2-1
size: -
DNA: TGTGCCAGCAGCCAAGATTTGAGAAATGAGCAGTTCTTC
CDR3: CASSQDLRNEQFF

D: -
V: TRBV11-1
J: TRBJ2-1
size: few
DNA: TGTGCCAGCAGCTTAGGGTGGTCAAACAATGAGCAGTTCTTC
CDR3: CASSLGWSNNEQFF